The 8 T cell receptor beta chains presented below share a single source sample, sequenced in a study of breast tumors, draining lymph nodes, adjacent tissues (dated by TCRdb to about 2016). Receptor amplification or capture employed multiplex PCR. The sequencer was an Illumina HiSeq 2000. TCRdb reprocessed the public reads (quality trimming at Q25 with fastp, clone calling with MiXCR) and kept in-frame beta chains. CDR3 protein sequences are deduplicated, and each keeps its most common genes and DNA. The sample contains 180,000 or so distinct CDR3 sequences, 31% of them found a single time. The ten largest clones add up to approximately 4.3% of the sample. Lymph node samples came from the axillary draining lymph nodes of breast cancer patients. The sample consisted of axillary lymph node tissue. The receptors stem from a female donor with breast cancer. Some clones in this sample may be carry-over from other donors' samples.

A single count supports this clonotype. The chain uses TRBV20-1 and TRBJ1-3; tentatively, D is TRBD1 (6 bases). V was cut by 4 bases and J by 0 bases, with 25 bases left in between. The germline gives CDR1 DFQATT, CDR2 SNEGSKA (reference sequence). This CDR3 has 19 amino acids. The DNA of the CDR3 is TGCAGTGCTACATGGACATCCTTCCGGGACAACCACTCTGGAAACACCATATATTTT. It translates to CSATWTSFRDNHSGNTIYF.

This clonotype has a handful of counts. The chain links TRBV6-4 to TRBJ2-1; no reliable D call. V lost 5 bases and J lost 4, with 9 bases in between. This CDR3 spans 13 amino acids. Germline V gene data show CDR1 as MRHNA and CDR2 as SNTAGT. Here the CDR3 reads CASSHELYNEQFF. The CDR3 region has the DNA TGTGCCAGCAGTCACGAACTGTACAATGAGCAGTTCTTC.

To note about this clonotype: A much larger clonotype is one base distant, so this may be a read error. The genes are TRBV20-1 and TRBJ2-1; 9 bases fit TRBD2. CDR1 and CDR2 (germline): DFQATT, SNEGSKA (reference sequence). There are 13 residues in the CDR3. In DNA form, the CDR3 reads TGCAGTGCTAGCGGCGGGAGGGAAAATGCGCAGTTCTTC. Translating gives CSASGGRENAQFF.

This clonotype has more than one count but fewer than ten. The DNA of the CDR3 is TGCAGTGCTCCATCCGAGGGGAACACTGAAGCTTTCTTT. Protein product: CSAPSEGNTEAFF. The chain joins TRBV20-1 to TRBJ1-1; D gene uncertain. The ends were cut back, 5 bases at V and 1 base at J, with 11 bases in the middle. The germline gives CDR1 DFQATT, CDR2 SNEGSKA (reference sequence). CDR3 length: 13 amino acids.

The chain links TRBV20-1 to TRBJ2-5; perhaps TRBD1 as D (6 bases). Germline V gives CDR1 DFQATT, CDR2 SNEGSKA (reference sequence). This CDR3 has 12 residues. The CDR3 DNA sequence: TGCAGCGCTCCGTCAGACAGGGAGACCCAGTACTTC. Its protein product is CSAPSDRETQYF.

This clonotype was counted many times. The chain joins TRBV4-1 to TRBJ2-1, with no clear D. V lost 3 bases and J 0 bases, leaving 12 bases between the germline ends. The CDR3 extends over 16 amino acids. Germline V CDR1 and CDR2: MGHRA, YSYEKL. CDR3 amino acids: CASSQSPVASYNEQFF. CDR3 bases: TGCGCCAGCAGCCAGAGCCCAGTGGCCTCCTACAATGAGCAGTTCTTC.

Many counts were recorded for this clonotype. This chain uses TRBV6-5 with TRBJ1-2; perhaps TRBD1 as D (6 bases). The germline CDR1 and CDR2 sequences are MNHEY and SVGAGI. The CDR3 totals 14 residues. Trimming removed 0 bases at V and 12 bases at J, with 17 bases between. The CDR3 here is CASSYSDSLLIHTF. CDR3 DNA sequence: TGTGCCAGCAGTTACTCGGACAGCTTGTTGATCCACACCTTC.

This clonotype was counted many times. One base away lies a much larger clone, so this may be a sequencing read error. The chain carries TRBV7-2 and TRBJ2-5; D is undetermined. Germline CDR1 is SGHTA and CDR2 is FQGNSA. The CDR3 sequence is 15 residues long. CDR3 sequence reads: CASSLVSNSQETQHF. The CDR3 nucleotides are TGTGCCAGCAGCCTAGTATCGAACAGCCAAGAGACCCAGCACTTC.